Listed here is a single T cell receptor beta chain. This record comes from a study of post-analysis software for immune sequencing data. At the level of the study: Both relapsing-remitting and secondary progressive multiple sclerosis featured among the disease courses, as did progressive-relapsing multiple sclerosis.

The library was made from cDNA and included unique molecular identifiers. TCRdb processed the PCR reads anew with MiXCR; each CDR3 protein has one entry. The data show hundreds of thousands of distinct CDR3 sequences, 53% seen once. Sequences were obtained from blood. The TCR was taken from a girl aged 10 to 17 with multiple sclerosis.

The CDR3 is CSARDSSGRATYNEQFF. The CDR3 nucleotides are TGCAGTGCTAGAGACTCTAGCGGGAGGGCCACATACAATGAGCAGTTCTTC. The V and J genes are TRBV20-1 and TRBJ2-1; 12 nucleotides match TRBD2. Looked up from germline, CDR1 is DFQATT and CDR2 is SNEGSKA (reference sequence). There are 17 residues in the CDR3. Trimming at V came to 0 bases and at J to 4 bases, leaving 7 bases not matched to a gene.